This TCR beta chain was obtained from a study of cytomegalovirus exposure and HLA in healthy donors. In the study overall: Out of 150 million to 200 million T cells, an earlier analysis found 117 million unique TCR beta sequences in total. Study-level points and caveats: In a later analysis, about 17,000 TCR beta sequences were associated with HLA alleles at 0.05 false discovery rate. Serostatus for CMV was the only available immune exposure information.

Amplification used 60 Vbeta primers and 13 Jbeta primers. Per the study methods: Later work found tens of millions of unique TCR beta chains, with some 11 million shared. TCRdb's table, derived via immunoSEQ multiplex PCR, lists solely in-frame clones and lacks some. That table is the source of V, J and clone size, and D and trimming were worked out from the DNA. In the table there are around 130,000 clones, 80% of which are singletons. As concerns this clone: Its antigen is not identified.

This TCR came from a male donor in good health and CMV-seronegative. The material sequenced was PBMCs.

The CDR3, as DNA: TGTGCCAGCAGGGCTAGCGGTAGCTCCTACAATGAGCAGTTCTTC. Translated: CASRASGSSYNEQFF. This sequence joins TRBV6-5 and TRBJ2-1; 7 positions agree with TRBD2. This CDR3 region has 15 residues. With V trimmed by 6 bases and J by 0 bases, 5 bases remained unmatched. Germline-derived CDR1 and CDR2 are MNHEY and SVGAGI.